This T cell receptor (beta chain) was profiled in a study of cytomegalovirus exposure and HLA in healthy donors. Overall study context: It was reported in a later analysis that the 95 to 150 validation repertoires used the same platform as the roughly 700 first-cohort repertoires.

This CDR3 spans 12 amino acids. CDR1 and CDR2 (germline): SNHLY, FYNNEI. The V end was cut by 7 bases, the J end by 5 bases, with 11 bases between. TCRdb's table, derived via immunoSEQ multiplex PCR, lists solely in-frame clones and lacks some. The sample carries more than 85,000 clones, 70% to 90% recorded once. While the first cohort had 600 to 800 subjects, the donors belonged to the separate validation cohort of more than 95 subjects. The chain combines TRBV2 with TRBJ2-5, with D unresolved. Sample: PBMCs. The receptor was derived from a woman in her twenties or thirties in good health and CMV-seropositive. This CDR3 reads CASIYSVETQYF. CDR3 coding DNA: TGTGCCAGCATCTACTCGGTGGAGACCCAGTACTTC. The full variable domain, its missing parts supplied by reference TRBV2 and TRBJ2-5, is EPEVTQTPSHQVTQMGQEVILRCVPISNHLYFYWYRQILGQKVEFLVSFYNNEISEKSEIFDDQFSVERPDGSNFTLKIRSTKLEDSAMYFCASIYSVETQYFGPGTRLLVL.